The 9 T cell receptor beta chains listed next were all sequenced from one sample in a study of cytomegalovirus exposure and HLA in healthy donors. PCR amplification relied on 60 Vbeta primers (plus 13 Jbeta primers). Sequencing was performed with immunoSEQ multiplex PCR; in TCRdb, only in-frame clones are kept and a portion is missing. The table includes roughly 100,000 clones, more than 70% detected once. What was sequenced was PBMCs. These receptors originate from a man between 40 and 49 years old in good health and CMV-seronegative.

The chain combines TRBV2 with TRBJ2-5; TRBD2 agrees at 7 bases. The CDR3 spans 14 residues. V shed 7 bases, J shed 1 base, and the junction held 6 bases outside the gene matches. Germline V CDR1 and CDR2: SNHLY, FYNNEI. CDR3 sequence: CASTGTTTQETQYF. Written as DNA, the CDR3 is TGTGCCAGCACCGGGACTACAACCCAAGAGACCCAGTACTTC.

The J gene is TRBJ1-1, the V gene TRBV6-1, with D possibly being TRBD1 (5 bases). V was pared by 1 base and J by 4 bases, with 10 bases between. This CDR3 has 14 residues. Germline CDR1 reads MNHNS; CDR2 reads SASEGT. The CDR3: CASSEVRGPTEAFF. DNA for the CDR3: TGTGCCAGCAGTGAAGTTAGGGGCCCCACTGAAGCTTTCTTT.

CDR3 in DNA: TGTGCCAGTAGTATTGACAGGGGGTTCAATCAGCCCCAGCATTTT. This gives the protein CASSIDRGFNQPQHF. This chain joins TRBV19 and TRBJ1-5; 9 bases align to TRBD1. The V segment lost 3 bases and the J segment 3 bases; nucleotides outside the gene matches: 3. Germline loops: CDR1 LNHDA, CDR2 SQIVND (reference sequence). There are 15 residues in the CDR3.

In this sample, this clone turned up a few times. This chain connects TRBV6-6 to TRBJ1-5; TRBD1 agrees at 10 bases. CDR3 length equals 15 residues. The trim removed 5 bases at V and 7 bases at J, leaving 8 bases unmatched. Germline CDR1 MNHNY, CDR2 SVGAGI (reference sequence). The DNA of the CDR3 is TGTGCCAGCAGTGACAGGACAGGGGGTCGCCAGCCCCAGCATTTT. It codes for CASSDRTGGRQPQHF.

The chain is built from TRBV4-1 and TRBJ2-7; possible D gene TRBD2, 6 bases. The germline V and J ends were trimmed by 0 bases and 2 bases, with 11 bases remaining between them. CDR3 length equals 15 residues. The V gene's germline CDR1 is MGHRA and CDR2 YSYEKL. CDR3 DNA: TGCGCCAGCAGCCAAGATCGGGGGAAGGCCTACGAGCAGTACTTC. Protein sequence: CASSQDRGKAYEQYF.

A single count supports this clone. CDR3 bases: TGTGCCAGCGGCGGGGGTATCAGATACGAGCAGTACTTC. It codes for CASGGGIRYEQYF. This chain links TRBV11-2 with TRBJ2-5; the match to TRBD2 covers 7 bases. The DNA end is a closer match to TRBJ2-7, so the J assignment may be wrong. The CDR3 is 13 amino acids. CDR1 and CDR2 (germline): SGHAT, FQNNGV.

The rearrangement joins TRBV7-9 to TRBJ2-5; 10 positions match TRBD2. Losses at the gene ends were 4 bases for V and 4 bases for J; bases not matched to a gene: 3. This CDR3 has 14 amino acids. CDR1 and CDR2 from the germline V gene are SEHNR and FQNEAQ (reference sequence). CDR3 nucleotide sequence: TGTGCCAGCAGCTGGTCTAGCGGGGGAGAGACCCAGTACTTC. This codes for CASSWSSGGETQYF.

The V gene is TRBV10-3, the J gene TRBJ2-5, with D perhaps matching TRBD2 (5 bases). The J call may not be correct, given that the DNA end is closer to TRBJ2-7. Germline CDR1 is ENHRY and CDR2 is SYGVKD. This CDR3 has 16 amino acids. The CDR3 DNA is TGTGCCATCAGTGACCCGGACCTTGTGGGGAGATACGAGCAGTACTTC. Translated: CAISDPDLVGRYEQYF.

The chain carries TRBV29-1 and TRBJ1-2; D unresolved. This CDR3 contains 11 residues. V gave up 2 bases and J gave up 4 bases, with 5 bases separating them. CDR1 SQVTM and CDR2 ANQGSEA come from the germline V gene. CDR3 in amino acids: CSVEYSYGYTF. The CDR3 DNA reads TGCAGCGTTGAATACAGCTATGGCTACACCTTC.